One sample yielded the 30 T cell receptor beta chains listed below, sequenced in a study of T cells in Graves' hyperthyroidism and ophthalmopathy. TCR beta CDR3 regions were amplified from RNA. A first-round RT-PCR of the TCR CDR3 used the HTBI primer set. TCRdb re-analysed the multiplex PCR reads in MiXCR, keeping a single row per CDR3 protein. The sample lists about 840,000 distinct CDR3 sequences, around 38% seen once, with 7% to 10% in the top ten. Source material: blood. Every receptor here comes from a man between 18 and 35 years old with Graves' hyperthyroidism.

This chain's CDR3 is CASSLRLGANVLTF. CDR3 bases: TGTGCCAGCAGCTTACGGCTCGGGGCCAACGTCCTGACTTTC. V gene TRBV11-2 combines with J gene TRBJ2-6; D gene ambiguous. The germline V gene encodes CDR1 SGHAT and CDR2 FQNNGV. The CDR3 extends over 14 amino acids. V was cut by 2 bases and J by 4 bases, with 6 bases left in between.

The chain recombines TRBV29-1 with TRBJ1-2, with 7 bases matching TRBD1. V lost 3 bases and J lost 4; bases outside the gene matches: 8. This CDR3 has 14 residues. Per the germline V gene, CDR1 is SQVTM and CDR2 is ANQGSEA. DNA of the CDR3: TGCAGCGTTGAGAGGCAGGGGGTGGGCTATGGCTACACCTTC. It translates to CSVERQGVGYGYTF. Combining the CDR3 with reference TRBV29-1 and TRBJ1-2 gives the whole variable domain SAVISQKPSRDICQRGTSLTIQCQVDSQVTMMFWYRQQPGQSLTLIATANQGSEATYESGFVIDKFPISRPNLTFSTLTVSNMSPEDSSIYLCSVERQGVGYGYTFGSGTRLTVV.

The chain uses TRBV4-1 and TRBJ2-7; 9 nucleotides match TRBD2. Losses at the gene ends were 4 bases for V and 1 base for J; bases not matched to a gene: 5. Germline V gives CDR1 MGHRA, CDR2 YSYEKL. The CDR3 loop spans 15 amino acids. The CDR3 coding sequence is TGCGCCAGCAGCCTCTGGACTAGCGCATCCTACGAGCAGTACTTC. Translated, it gives CASSLWTSASYEQYF.

The chain uses TRBV9 and TRBJ2-6; TRBD1 aligns across 9 bases. The CDR3 runs 18 residues. Germline V gives CDR1 SGDLS, CDR2 YYNGEE. Losses at the gene ends were 3 bases for V and 0 bases for J; bases not matched to a gene: 7. The CDR3 nucleotides read TGTGCCAGCAGCGGAGGGGACAGGGATTACTCTGGGGCCAACGTCCTGACTTTC. Amino acids: CASSGGDRDYSGANVLTF.

The chain uses TRBV3-1 and TRBJ1-3; D is unclear. This CDR3 spans 14 amino acids. V was clipped by 5 bases and J by 1 base, with 9 bases between them. The V gene's germline CDR1 is LGHDT and CDR2 YNNKEL (reference sequence). The CDR3 bases are TGTGCCAGCAGCTCGAAGGGTTCTGGAAACACCATATATTTT. Protein sequence: CASSSKGSGNTIYF.

Concerning this clonotype: A much larger clone lies one base from this, so it may be a read error. V gene TRBV2 combines with J gene TRBJ1-6; D gene unclear. Germline V gives CDR1 SNHLY, CDR2 FYNNEI. The CDR3 loop spans 14 amino acids. The DNA for the CDR3 is TGTGCCAGCAGTGATAGCTCCTATAGTTCACCCCTCCACTTT. Its protein is CASSDSSYSSPLHF.

This sequence joins TRBV5-1 and TRBJ1-6; the D is unclear. The CDR3 runs 15 residues. Trimming removed 0 bases at V and 5 bases at J, with 9 bases between. The germline V gene has CDR1 SGHRS and CDR2 YFSETQ. CDR3 nucleotides: TGCGCCAGCAGCTTGGACAGCCCCGATAATTCACCCCTCCACTTT. Protein product: CASSLDSPDNSPLHF.

V and J are TRBV29-1 and TRBJ1-2, with TRBD1 matching over 11 bases. The CDR3 totals 12 residues. Trimming removed 6 bases from V and 7 bases from J; junction bases left unmatched: 4. Germline CDR1 is SQVTM and CDR2 is ANQGSEA. This CDR3 reads CSVRGTGGGYTF. CDR3 in DNA: TGCAGCGTCCGGGGGACAGGGGGTGGCTACACCTTC.

Comments on this clonotype: The junction departs from the called germline gene at one end, perhaps through a read error. This chain links TRBV9 with TRBJ2-1, with 9 bases matching TRBD1. The CDR3 covers 13 residues. CDR1 and CDR2 from the germline V gene are SGDLS and YYNGEE. DNA of the CDR3: TGTGCCAGCAGCCCCCTGGGGACAGGGCTTATTCTCTTC. It specifies CASSPLGTGLILF.

This clonotype was observed a single time. This could be a read error, since a much larger clone is one nucleotide away. The chain couples TRBV29-1 to TRBJ2-5, with a tentative D call TRBD1 (6 bases). Germline V lookup: CDR1 SQVTM, CDR2 ANQGSEA. There are 12 residues in the CDR3. DNA for the CDR3: TGCAGCGGATCGGACAGACCAGAGACCCGGTACTTC. The encoded protein is CSGSDRPETRYF.

V and J are TRBV7-2 and TRBJ2-7; TRBD2 might be the D (6 bases). This CDR3 has 14 amino acids. The V end lost 5 bases, the J end lost 5 bases, and 16 bases lay between the germline ends. Germline CDR1 reads SGHTA; CDR2 reads FQGNSA. The CDR3 coding sequence is TGTGCCAGCAGCCATACCACTAGCATCCACGAGCAGTACTTC. As protein: CASSHTTSIHEQYF. The full variable domain, rest sourced from reference TRBV7-2 and TRBJ2-7, is GAGVSQSPSNKVTEKGKDVELRCDPISGHTALYWYRQSLGQGLEFLIYFQGNSAPDKSGLPSDRFSAERTGGSVSTLTIQRTQQEDSAVYLCASSHTTSIHEQYFGPGTRLTVT.

Regarding this clonotype: One junction end disagrees with the germline gene, perhaps due to a read error. The genes are TRBV10-3 and TRBJ1-5; D remains unclear. This CDR3 is built from 14 residues. Germline CDR1 reads ENHRY; CDR2 reads SYGVKD. The CDR3 spells CASSKDWSNQPQHF. CDR3 in DNA: TGTGCCAGCAGTAAGGATTGGAGCAATCAGCCCCAGCATTTT.

A word on this clonotype: A read error is possible here, since a much larger clone lies one base away. No conserved phenylalanine or tryptophan ends this CDR3, so it is likely a read error. This chain links TRBV9 with TRBJ1-1, with TRBD1 as a possible D gene (6 bases). CDR1 is SGDLS and CDR2 is YYNGEE in the germline V gene. V was clipped by 5 bases and J by 1 base, with 15 bases between them. The CDR3 has 15 amino acids. The CDR3 loop is CASRAIQGGNTEAFC. DNA of the CDR3: TGTGCCAGCAGGGCAATACAGGGAGGGAACACTGAAGCTTTCTGT.

The rearrangement joins TRBV7-8 to TRBJ2-7; 9 positions match TRBD2. The germline gives CDR1 SGHVS, CDR2 FQNEAQ. This CDR3 is built from 16 residues. The junction had 3 bases not matched to a gene; V was cut back by 0 bases and J by 0 bases. CDR3 region: CASSLAWREGSYEQYF. CDR3 bases: TGTGCCAGCAGCTTAGCGTGGCGGGAGGGCTCCTACGAGCAGTACTTC.

The chain is built from TRBV19 and TRBJ1-1, with TRBD1 as a possible D gene (5 bases). Germline-derived CDR1 and CDR2 are LNHDA and SQIVND (reference sequence). V was pared by 3 bases and J by 1 base, with 15 bases between. The CDR3 has 16 amino acids. The CDR3 sequence is CASSIGAGRKNTEAFF. The CDR3 nucleotides are TGTGCCAGTAGTATCGGAGCAGGGAGGAAGAACACTGAAGCTTTCTTT. Using reference TRBV19 and TRBJ1-1 for the parts outside the CDR3, the full variable domain is DGGITQSPKYLFRKEGQNVTLSCEQNLNHDAMYWYRQDPGQGLRLIYYSQIVNDFQKGDIAEGYSVSREKKESFPLTVTSAQKNPTAFYLCASSIGAGRKNTEAFFGQGTRLTVV.

This clonotype was counted ten times or more. The chain is built from TRBV19 and TRBJ1-6; D ambiguous. The V and J ends lost 6 bases and 8 bases respectively, with 14 bases between them. CDR1 is LNHDA, CDR2 SQIVND, per germline (reference sequence). This CDR3 has 14 amino acids. CDR3 region: CASSLQKTYSPLHF. CDR3 nucleotides: TGTGCCAGTAGCCTCCAAAAGACTTATTCACCCCTCCACTTT.

The table lists this clonotype with many counts. This rearrangement joins TRBV7-2 to TRBJ1-2, with D perhaps TRBD1 (5 bases). CDR1 is SGHTA and CDR2 is FQGNSA in the germline V gene. The CDR3 has 12 residues. V was trimmed by 2 bases and J by 8 bases, leaving 9 bases between them. Here the CDR3 reads CASSLLGGGYTF. DNA for the CDR3: TGTGCCAGCAGCTTACTGGGGGGAGGCTACACCTTC.

In the case of this clonotype: A much larger clone lies one base from this, so it may be a read error. The chain combines TRBV2 with TRBJ2-7; possible D gene TRBD2, 6 bases. Per germline, CDR1 SNHLY and CDR2 FYNNEI. The CDR3 consists of 15 residues. The CDR3 DNA sequence: TGTGCCAGCAGCAACCCGGGACTTCGCTCCTACGAGCGGTACTTC. Translated, it gives CASSNPGLRSYERYF.

The J gene is TRBJ1-2, the V gene TRBV10-3; perhaps TRBD1 as D (5 bases). The germline V gene encodes CDR1 ENHRY and CDR2 SYGVKD. This CDR3 has 15 residues. Trimming cost V 6 bases and J 4 bases, with 18 bases left between them. The CDR3 loop is CAISSEMVRAYGYTF. Written as DNA, the CDR3 is TGTGCCATCAGCAGTGAAATGGTCAGGGCCTATGGCTACACCTTC.

The chain links TRBV6-1 to TRBJ2-5; D is unresolved. This CDR3 contains 13 residues. V lost 6 bases and J lost 2, with 10 bases in between. CDR1 MNHNS and CDR2 SASEGT come from the germline V gene. The CDR3 DNA reads as TGTGCCAGCAGGGAGACCGAACAAGAGACCCAGTACTTC. Translating gives CASRETEQETQYF.

This chain links TRBV12-3 or TRBV12-4 with TRBJ2-2; 7 bases are shared with TRBD2. CDR3 size: 16 residues. The J segment lost 1 base and the V segment lost 4 bases, leaving 6 bases of the junction unmatched. The CDR3 sequence: CASSYATSQNTGELFF. In DNA, the CDR3 is TGTGCCAGCAGTTACGCGACTAGCCAGAACACCGGGGAGCTGTTTTTT.

This clonotype was detected many times. The gene calls are TRBV19 and TRBJ1-2, with no clear D. V lost 0 bases and J 2 bases, leaving 4 bases between the germline ends. Germline V gene lookup returns CDR1 LNHDA and CDR2 SQIVND (reference sequence). This CDR3 comprises 13 residues. CDR3 residues: CASSIDGNYGYTF. CDR3 sequence (DNA): TGTGCCAGTAGTATAGACGGAAACTATGGCTACACCTTC.

A remark on this clonotype: A read error is possible here, since a much larger clone lies one base away. The rearrangement links TRBV2 to TRBJ1-1, with D maybe TRBD1 (6 bases). Germline V lookup: CDR1 SNHLY, CDR2 FYNNEI. This CDR3 is built from 14 residues. V dropped 6 bases and J dropped 1 base, with 12 bases sitting between them. In DNA form, the CDR3 reads TGTGCCAGCAGCGCCGGGACACGGAACACTGAAGCTTTCTTT. It is translated as CASSAGTRNTEAFF.

The rearrangement links TRBV12-3 or TRBV12-4 to TRBJ2-7, with a possible D match to TRBD1 (5 bases). The V and J ends lost 5 bases and 10 bases respectively, with 18 bases between them. The CDR3 spans 13 residues. The CDR3 bases are TGTGCCAGCAGTGCATTGGACAAGATGGCACAGTACTTC. It translates to CASSALDKMAQYF.

The count of this clonotype is one. The chain combines TRBV5-1 with TRBJ2-7, with D perhaps matching TRBD1 (6 bases). Germline values: CDR1 SGHRS, CDR2 YFSETQ. The CDR3 length is 12 residues. The V gene lost 10 bases and the J gene lost 2 bases, with 13 bases spanning the gap. As DNA, the CDR3 is TGCGCCCCTGGGGGCCGCCCCTACGAGCAGTACTTC. Translated, it gives CAPGGRPYEQYF.

This clonotype was seen more than once but under ten times. The CDR3 spells CASSVARTRTPGTQYF. CDR3 DNA sequence: TGTGCCAGCAGCGTAGCTCGGACTAGGACCCCCGGGACCCAGTACTTC. This chain connects TRBV9 to TRBJ2-5; 7 bases map to TRBD2. This CDR3 has 16 amino acids. CDR1 SGDLS and CDR2 YYNGEE come from the germline V gene. J was trimmed by 7 bases and V by 0 bases; bases with no gene match: 12.

For this clonotype: A much bigger clone sits one base away, suggesting this may be a read error. The CDR3 coding sequence is TGTGCCGGCAGTGCGGAGGGGCGTGGGGCCAACGTCCTGACTTTC. Translating it yields CAGSAEGRGANVLTF. The chain couples TRBV2 to TRBJ2-6, with D possibly matching TRBD2 (6 bases). Looked up from germline, CDR1 is SNHLY and CDR2 is FYNNEI. The CDR3 runs 15 residues.

This clonotype was detected only once. This sequence joins TRBV12-3 or TRBV12-4 and TRBJ1-2; D remains unclear. The CDR3 loop spans 14 amino acids. Between the trimmed V and J ends, which lost 8 bases and 7 bases, there was a span of 20 bases. The CDR3 DNA is TGTGCCAGCGGGCACCGGGCCGAGGGCGGTGGCTACACCTTC. This sequence encodes CASGHRAEGGGYTF.

For this clonotype: At one boundary the junction diverges from the germline segment, which might be a read error. The chain links TRBV6-5 to TRBJ1-2; D gene ambiguous. The CDR3 length is 15 residues. Germline V gene lookup returns CDR1 MNHEY and CDR2 SVGAGI. CDR3: CASSQERPVLYGYTF. Written as DNA, the CDR3 is TGCGCCAGCAGCCAAGAGAGGCCGGTGCTTTATGGCTACACCTTC.

This clonotype appeared a few times. The chain is built from TRBV10-3 and TRBJ1-6, with TRBD1 as a possible D gene (6 bases). The CDR3 length is 15 residues. Trimming cost V 10 bases and J 7 bases, with 20 bases left between them. The germline gives CDR1 ENHRY, CDR2 SYGVKD. CDR3 nucleotides: TGTGCCAGCAGGACCGGACAGCCCCGCAATTCACCCCTCCACTTT. Translated: CASRTGQPRNSPLHF.